This entry lists 4 T cell receptor beta chains sequenced from one sample in a study of tumor-infiltrating lymphocytes in primary liver carcinoma (TCRdb year 2017). Total RNA and DNA were co-extracted without cell sorting from roughly 20-30 mg of bulk tissue using the AllPrep DNA/RNA mini kit. The reads were generated on an Illumina HiSeq 2500. TCRbeta-specific cDNA was reverse-transcribed from approximately 500 ng total RNA using a constant-region primer and ProtoScript II reverse transcriptase. The TCRbeta libraries were prepared through three rounds of nested multiplex PCR following a slightly modified ARM-PCR procedure. Multiplex TRBV1-TRBV30 forward primers and a Cbeta reverse primer were used in the first two PCR rounds, each of which was run for roughly 10 cycles. TCRdb cleaned the public reads at Q25 with fastp, built clones with MiXCR and kept in-frame beta chains. Identical CDR3 protein sequences are pooled into one entry, listed with their most common genes and DNA. The sample contains some 95,000 distinct CDR3 sequences, around 70% of them found a single time. Together, the top ten hold more than 25% of the sample.

Sequenced: tumor-adjacent normal liver tissue. These receptors were taken from a man aged 40-49 years with primary liver carcinoma and hepatitis B virus infection.

In the case of this clonotype: An end of the junction does not agree with germline; a read error may underlie this. This sequence joins TRBV7-9 and TRBJ2-1, with D unresolved. CDR1 SEHNR and CDR2 FQNEAQ come from the germline V gene (reference sequence). The CDR3 contains 13 residues. The CDR3 reads CTSTPRPYNEQFF. Here the CDR3 DNA reads TGTACCAGCACCCCCCGGCCCTACAATGAGCAGTTCTTC.

About this clonotype: A read error may explain this, as a much larger clone is one base away. This chain joins TRBV5-6 and TRBJ2-2, with no clear D. V was cut by 1 base and J by 5 bases, with 6 bases left in between. Germline assignment: CDR1 SGHDT and CDR2 YYEEEE. The CDR3 runs to 13 residues. Written as DNA, the CDR3 is TGTGCCAGCAGCTTGAGCTTAACCGGGGAGCTGTTTTTT. Translated, it gives CASSLSLTGELFF.

The chain combines TRBV10-3 with TRBJ2-1; 7 positions match TRBD2. The CDR3 length is 13 residues. Germline loops: CDR1 ENHRY, CDR2 SYGVKD. The V segment lost 6 bases and the J segment 13 bases; nucleotides outside the gene matches: 12. This chain's CDR3 is CAISGLGGNGQFF. CDR3 nucleotide sequence: TGTGCCATCAGCGGACTAGGCGGGAATGGACAGTTCTTC.

This clonotype was counted ten times or more. The chain joins TRBV29-1 to TRBJ2-7; 13 positions match TRBD2. The germline gives CDR1 SQVTM, CDR2 ANQGSEA. Germline trimming cut 3 bases from V and 7 bases from J; bases unmatched to any gene: 6. The CDR3 covers 14 residues. CDR3 sequence (DNA): TGCAGCGTTGATAGGACTAGCGGGAGTGGAGAGCAGTACTTC. Translating it yields CSVDRTSGSGEQYF.